This T cell receptor (beta chain) was identified in a study of T cells after yellow fever vaccination. Whole-study findings and limits: Across the CD4 and CD8 compartments, a small share of clonotypes was present in both. Abundant clonotypes (contaminants from the bulk population) could be present in FACS-sorted repertoires. Weaker overall was a secondary response that nonetheless peaked faster, on day 5 versus 15.

TCRdb analysed the 5' RACE reads with MiXCR anew, one entry per CDR3 protein. This sample yields around 610,000 distinct CDR3 sequences, of which about 13% are seen a single time; 11% to 15% belongs to the top ten. The germline CDR1 and CDR2 sequences are DFQATT and SNEGSKA (reference sequence). CDR3 length equals 12 residues. V lost 1 base to trimming and J lost 10 bases, with 12 bases between them. This clonotype has only a few counts. Its antigen is as yet unknown. The starting material was PBMCs, obtained on the day of the yellow fever booster vaccination. The chain has TRBV20-1 and TRBJ2-3; the D gene is possibly TRBD1 (7 bases). This TCR was sampled from a young man who received the YFV17D yellow fever vaccine. In DNA form, the CDR3 reads TGCAGTGCTAGAGCGCAGGGGGGTGCGCAGTATTTT. Its protein is CSARAQGGAQYF.